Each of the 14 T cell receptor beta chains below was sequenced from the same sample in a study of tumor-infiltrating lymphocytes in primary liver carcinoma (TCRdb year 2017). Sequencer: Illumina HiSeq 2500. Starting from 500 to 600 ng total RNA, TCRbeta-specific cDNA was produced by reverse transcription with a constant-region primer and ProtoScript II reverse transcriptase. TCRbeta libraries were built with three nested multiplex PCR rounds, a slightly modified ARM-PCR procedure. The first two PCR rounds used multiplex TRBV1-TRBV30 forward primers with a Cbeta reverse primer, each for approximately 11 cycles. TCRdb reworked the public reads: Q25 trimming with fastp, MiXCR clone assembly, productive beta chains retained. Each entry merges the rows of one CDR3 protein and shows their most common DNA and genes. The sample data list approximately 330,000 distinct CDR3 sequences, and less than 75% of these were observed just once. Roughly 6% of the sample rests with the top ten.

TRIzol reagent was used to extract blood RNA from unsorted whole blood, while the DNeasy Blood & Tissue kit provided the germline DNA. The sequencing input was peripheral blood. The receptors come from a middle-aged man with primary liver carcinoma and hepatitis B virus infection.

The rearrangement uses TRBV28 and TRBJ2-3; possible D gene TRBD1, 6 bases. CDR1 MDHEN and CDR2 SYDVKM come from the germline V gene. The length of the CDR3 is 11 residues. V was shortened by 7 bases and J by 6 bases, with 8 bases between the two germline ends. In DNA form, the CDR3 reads TGTGCCAGCATAAGGGGGGATACGCAGTATTTT. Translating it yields CASIRGDTQYF.

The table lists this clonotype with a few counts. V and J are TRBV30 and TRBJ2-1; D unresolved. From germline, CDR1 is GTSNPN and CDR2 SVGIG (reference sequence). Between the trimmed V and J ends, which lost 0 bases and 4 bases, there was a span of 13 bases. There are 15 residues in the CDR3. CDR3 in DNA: TGTGCCTGGAGTGTACTACCCCTGGGATACAATGAGCAGTTCTTC. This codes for CAWSVLPLGYNEQFF.

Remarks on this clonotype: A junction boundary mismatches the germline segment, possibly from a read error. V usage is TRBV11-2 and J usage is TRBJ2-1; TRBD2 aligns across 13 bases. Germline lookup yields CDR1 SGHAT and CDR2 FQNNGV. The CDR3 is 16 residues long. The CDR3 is CDSSSLGLAGDNERFF. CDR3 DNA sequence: TGTGACAGCAGCTCGTTAGGACTAGCGGGAGACAATGAGCGGTTCTTC.

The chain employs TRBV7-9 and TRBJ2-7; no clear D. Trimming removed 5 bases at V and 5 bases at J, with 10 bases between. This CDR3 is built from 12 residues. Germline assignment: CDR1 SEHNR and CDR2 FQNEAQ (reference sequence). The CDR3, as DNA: TGTGCCAGCAGCAAAGTGGTGGACGAGCAGTACTTC. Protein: CASSKVVDEQYF.

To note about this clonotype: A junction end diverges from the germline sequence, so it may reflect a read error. CDR3 coding DNA: TGTACCAGCAGCATCGGGACTACCCTCTACGAGCAGTACTTC. It specifies CTSSIGTTLYEQYF. The genes are TRBV11-2 and TRBJ2-7; 7 nucleotides align to TRBD2. The germline gives CDR1 SGHAT, CDR2 FQNNGV. The CDR3 has 14 residues.

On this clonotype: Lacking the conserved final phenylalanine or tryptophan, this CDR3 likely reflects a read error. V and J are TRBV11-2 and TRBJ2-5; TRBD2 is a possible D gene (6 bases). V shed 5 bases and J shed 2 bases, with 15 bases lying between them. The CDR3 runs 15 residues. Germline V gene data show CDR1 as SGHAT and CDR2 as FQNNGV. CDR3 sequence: CASSPVGGTQETQYL. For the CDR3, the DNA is TGTGCCAGCAGCCCCGTAGGCGGGACGCAAGAGACCCAGTACTTA.

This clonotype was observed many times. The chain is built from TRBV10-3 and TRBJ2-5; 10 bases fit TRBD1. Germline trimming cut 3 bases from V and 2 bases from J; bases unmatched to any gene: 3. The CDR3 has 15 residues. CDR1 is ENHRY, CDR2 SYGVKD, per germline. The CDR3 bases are TGTGCCATCAGTGATGGGGACAGGGGACAAGAGACCCAGTACTTC. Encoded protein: CAISDGDRGQETQYF.

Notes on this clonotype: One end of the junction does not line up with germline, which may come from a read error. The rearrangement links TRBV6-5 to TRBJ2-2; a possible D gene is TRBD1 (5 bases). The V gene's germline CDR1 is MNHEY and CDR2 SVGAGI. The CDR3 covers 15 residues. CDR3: CANSEGVANTGELFF. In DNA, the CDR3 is TGTGCCAACAGTGAAGGGGTAGCGAACACCGGGGAGCTGTTTTTT.

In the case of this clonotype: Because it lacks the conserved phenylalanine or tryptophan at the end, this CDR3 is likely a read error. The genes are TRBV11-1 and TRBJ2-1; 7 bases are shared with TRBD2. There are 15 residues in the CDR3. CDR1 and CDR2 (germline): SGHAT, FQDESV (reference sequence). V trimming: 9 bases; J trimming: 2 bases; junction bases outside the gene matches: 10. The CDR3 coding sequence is TGTGCCAGTAGTTTCGAGGGAGGGACCTACAATGAGCAGTTCCTC. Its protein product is CASSFEGGTYNEQFL.

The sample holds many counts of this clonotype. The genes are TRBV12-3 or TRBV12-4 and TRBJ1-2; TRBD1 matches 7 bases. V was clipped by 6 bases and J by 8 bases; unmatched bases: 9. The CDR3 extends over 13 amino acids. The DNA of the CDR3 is TGTGCCAGCAGCCTTGACAGGGAGAGGGGCTACACCTTC. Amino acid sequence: CASSLDRERGYTF.

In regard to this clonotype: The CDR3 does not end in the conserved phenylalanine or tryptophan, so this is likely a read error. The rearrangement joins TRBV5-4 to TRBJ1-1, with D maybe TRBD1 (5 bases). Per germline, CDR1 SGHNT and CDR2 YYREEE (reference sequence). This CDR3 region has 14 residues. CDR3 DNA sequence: TGTGTAAGCAGCCCGCAATGGGGGGGAAATGAAGCTTTCCTT. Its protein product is CVSSPQWGGNEAFL.

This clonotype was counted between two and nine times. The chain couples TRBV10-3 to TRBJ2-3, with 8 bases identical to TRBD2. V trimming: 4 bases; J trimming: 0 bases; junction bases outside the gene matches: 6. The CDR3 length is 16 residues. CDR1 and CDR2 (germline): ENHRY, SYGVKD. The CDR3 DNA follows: TGTGCCATCAGTGTCGGTGCGGGAGGTAGCACAGATACGCAGTATTTT. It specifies CAISVGAGGSTDTQYF.

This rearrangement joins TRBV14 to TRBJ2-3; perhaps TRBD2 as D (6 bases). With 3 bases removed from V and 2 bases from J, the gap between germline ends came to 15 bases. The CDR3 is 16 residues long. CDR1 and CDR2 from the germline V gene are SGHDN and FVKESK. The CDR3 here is CASSHRSSGDTDTQYF. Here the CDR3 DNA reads TGTGCCAGCAGCCATCGGAGTAGCGGAGACACAGATACGCAGTATTTT.

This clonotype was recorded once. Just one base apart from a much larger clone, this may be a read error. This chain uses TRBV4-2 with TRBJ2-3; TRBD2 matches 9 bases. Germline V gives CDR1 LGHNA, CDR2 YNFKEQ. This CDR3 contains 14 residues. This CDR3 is CASSPGTSTDMQYF. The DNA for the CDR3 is TGTGCCAGCAGCCCCGGGACTAGCACAGATATGCAGTATTTT.